Below, 21 T cell receptor beta chains from the same sample are listed, as sequenced in a study of T-cell memory formation after mild COVID-19. MiXCR was run by TCRdb on the 5' RACE reads, yielding one entry per CDR3 protein. The sample records approximately 480,000 distinct CDR3 sequences, about 18% being singletons. Sequenced input: PBMCs or a T cell subset sorted from them (not recorded which). These receptors were obtained from an adult woman who had mild COVID-19 (a few samples of this study predate the infection). Cell type and time point are not known.

This clonotype occurred a few times. V gene TRBV12-3 or TRBV12-4 combines with J gene TRBJ2-1; 14 bases align to TRBD2. Trimming took 3 bases from V and 11 from J; bases not matched to a gene: 6. The CDR3 sequence is 15 residues long. CDR3 sequence: CASSFGGLAGVKQFF. The CDR3 nucleotides are TGTGCCAGCAGTTTCGGGGGACTAGCGGGGGTAAAGCAGTTCTTC.

This clonotype showed up many times. The chain links TRBV5-5 to TRBJ2-3; D gene ambiguous. The germline CDR1 and CDR2 sequences are SGHKS and YYEKEE (reference sequence). The length of the CDR3 is 14 residues. V was cut by 4 bases and J by 3 bases, with 12 bases left in between. The CDR3 region has the DNA TGTGCCAGCAGCCTACGGCGCCAAACAGATACGCAGTATTTT. Translated: CASSLRRQTDTQYF.

The chain employs TRBV18 and TRBJ2-1; the D is unclear. In germline, CDR1 is KGHSH, CDR2 LQKENI. Trimming removed 3 bases at V and 4 bases at J, with 7 bases between. The CDR3 length is 13 residues. CDR3 nucleotide sequence: TGTGCCAGCTCACCGTACTCTTACAATGAGCAGTTCTTC. Amino acid sequence: CASSPYSYNEQFF.

This clonotype appeared a few times. V gene TRBV24-1 combines with J gene TRBJ2-1; TRBD1 is a possible D gene (6 bases). Germline V gene data show CDR1 as KGHDR and CDR2 as SFDVKD. The CDR3 runs 14 residues. Trimming cost V 9 bases and J 2 bases, with 13 bases left between them. CDR3 sequence (DNA): TGTGCCACCGTGGGGGCGGCTCCCTACAATGAGCAGTTCTTC. The encoded protein is CATVGAAPYNEQFF.

The J gene is TRBJ2-7, the V gene TRBV6-5; D tentatively fits TRBD1 or TRBD2 (5 bases each). Germline V gives CDR1 MNHEY, CDR2 SVGAGI. The CDR3 is 14 amino acids. V was pared by 2 bases and J by 1 base, with 9 bases between. The CDR3 sequence is CASSYGGPSYEQYF. CDR3 sequence (DNA): TGTGCCAGCAGTTACGGGGGACCTTCCTACGAGCAGTACTTC.

This clonotype was counted between two and nine times. The chain couples TRBV30 to TRBJ2-1; a weak D match, TRBD1 (5 bases). This CDR3 contains 13 residues. Germline V gene sequence: CDR1 GTSNPN, CDR2 SVGIG (reference sequence). The V and J ends lost 6 bases and 5 bases respectively, with 14 bases between them. The CDR3 region is CACDREVDNEQFF. The CDR3 DNA is TGTGCCTGCGACAGAGAGGTAGACAATGAGCAGTTCTTC.

The chain employs TRBV12-3 or TRBV12-4 and TRBJ2-7; TRBD1 matches at 8 bases. The V gene end was trimmed by 6 bases and the J gene end by 3 bases; junction bases not matched to a gene: 7. The CDR3 is made up of 14 amino acids. The CDR3, as DNA: TGTGCCAGCAGGCTCGGGACAGGAGTCTACGAGCAGTACTTC. As protein: CASRLGTGVYEQYF.

This chain uses TRBV7-6 with TRBJ2-5; D remains ambiguous. Trimming shortened V by 5 bases and J by 5 bases, and 9 bases separated the two germline ends. The CDR3 contains 12 residues. Germline V gives CDR1 SGHVS, CDR2 FNYEAQ. The CDR3 loop reads CASSPMTETQYF. In nucleotides, the CDR3 is TGTGCCAGCAGCCCAATGACGGAGACCCAGTACTTC. Based on the CDR3 plus reference TRBV7-6 and TRBJ2-5, the full variable domain is GAGVSQSPRYKVTKRGQDVALRCDPISGHVSLYWYRQALGQGPEFLTYFNYEAQQDKSGLPNDRFSAERPEGSISTLTIQRTEQRDSAMYRCASSPMTETQYFGPGTRLLVL.

The V call is TRBV5-1, the J call TRBJ1-2; 7 bases map to TRBD1. The CDR3 covers 15 residues. Trimming removed 1 base from V and 4 bases from J; junction bases left unmatched: 7. Germline V gene data show CDR1 as SGHRS and CDR2 as YFSETQ. The CDR3, as DNA: TGCGCCAGCAGCTTGAGGGGGCCTGGTGGCTATGGCTACACCTTC. This gives the protein CASSLRGPGGYGYTF.

J is TRBJ1-2 and V is TRBV7-2, with TRBD1 matching 11 bases. The V gene end was trimmed by 2 bases and the J gene end by 5 bases; junction bases not matched to a gene: 7. Looked up from germline, CDR1 is SGHTA and CDR2 is FQGNSA. The CDR3 runs to 16 residues. In nucleotides, the CDR3 is TGTGCCAGCAGCTTATCCGGGACAGGGGGGCTTTATGGCTACACCTTC. Its translation is CASSLSGTGGLYGYTF.

This chain connects TRBV12-3 or TRBV12-4 to TRBJ1-1; no definite D call. V was shortened by 6 bases and J by 3 bases, with 14 bases between the two germline ends. The CDR3 extends over 14 amino acids. Here the CDR3 DNA reads TGTGCCAGCAGCCCCTTGGGTTCAGACACTGAAGCTTTCTTT. As protein: CASSPLGSDTEAFF.

The chain is built from TRBV5-1 and TRBJ1-2; 11 nucleotides agree with TRBD1. V dropped 4 bases and J dropped 7; count of bases not matched to a gene: 9. The CDR3 has 15 amino acids. Per the germline V gene, CDR1 is SGHRS and CDR2 is YFSETQ. In DNA, the CDR3 is TGCGCCAGCAGCCAAGGACAGGGGGCCCGCCTTGGCTACACCTTC. It translates to CASSQGQGARLGYTF.

V is TRBV12-3 or TRBV12-4 and J is TRBJ2-5, with TRBD1 identical over 12 bases. J was trimmed by 9 bases and V by 6 bases; bases with no gene match: 8. This CDR3 has 14 residues. The CDR3 loop reads CASSPGTGGQAQYF. CDR3 sequence (DNA): TGTGCCAGCAGCCCTGGGACAGGGGGCCAGGCCCAGTACTTC.

The genes are TRBV7-6 and TRBJ2-1; 9 nucleotides align to TRBD1. This CDR3 spans 16 amino acids. The V gene's germline CDR1 is SGHVS and CDR2 FNYEAQ. V shed 1 base, J shed 7 bases, and the junction held 8 bases outside the gene matches. CDR3 sequence reads: CASSLGAGTGTNEQFF. CDR3 in DNA: TGTGCCAGCAGCTTAGGGGCCGGGACAGGGACAAATGAGCAGTTCTTC.

This clonotype occurred a few times. The chain links TRBV5-1 to TRBJ2-7; maybe TRBD2 (6 bases). Germline values: CDR1 SGHRS, CDR2 YFSETQ. The CDR3 spans 12 residues. With 4 bases removed from V and 6 bases from J, the gap between germline ends came to 11 bases. The CDR3 DNA sequence: TGCGCCAGCAGCCGCCTGGGGGGCGAGCAGTACTTC. Amino acids: CASSRLGGEQYF.

The rearrangement links TRBV12-3 or TRBV12-4 to TRBJ1-5; 7 bases align to TRBD1. The CDR3 runs to 16 residues. The trim removed 2 bases at V and 7 bases at J, leaving 11 bases unmatched. The CDR3 sequence: CASSLRKGGANQPQHF. CDR3 DNA sequence: TGTGCCAGCAGTTTAAGGAAAGGGGGCGCAAACCAGCCCCAGCATTTT.

The rearrangement uses TRBV7-9 and TRBJ2-7; D remains ambiguous. The CDR3 spans 13 residues. Germline V gives CDR1 SEHNR, CDR2 FQNEAQ (reference sequence). Trimming stripped 5 bases from V and 3 bases from J, with 11 bases between. The CDR3 DNA reads as TGTGCCAGCAGCCAAGTCGGGTTCTACGAGCAGTACTTC. It yields the protein CASSQVGFYEQYF.

This clonotype was counted ten times or more. The V call is TRBV6-4, the J call TRBJ2-1; D perhaps matches TRBD2 (6 bases). CDR1 MRHNA and CDR2 SNTAGT come from the germline V gene. Trimming stripped 6 bases from V and 4 bases from J, with 10 bases between. CDR3 length: 13 amino acids. In DNA form, the CDR3 reads TGTGCCAGCAGCCGGGAGCGGTACAATGAGCAGTTCTTC. Residues: CASSRERYNEQFF.

This clonotype has just a few counts. The chain uses TRBV14 and TRBJ2-7, with TRBD2 identical over 8 bases. The V gene's germline CDR1 is SGHDN and CDR2 FVKESK. This CDR3 has 15 amino acids. The V gene end was trimmed by 4 bases and the J gene end by 5 bases; junction bases not matched to a gene: 10. This chain's CDR3 is CASSPARGGLHEQYF. CDR3 sequence (DNA): TGTGCCAGCAGCCCCGCCCGGGGGGGTCTCCACGAGCAGTACTTC. Drawing the rest from reference TRBV14 and TRBJ2-7, the complete variable domain is EAGVTQFPSHSVIEKGQTVTLRCDPISGHDNLYWYRRVMGKEIKFLLHFVKESKQDESGMPNNRFLAERTGGTYSTLKVQPAELEDSGVYFCASSPARGGLHEQYFGPGTRLTVT.

This chain links TRBV12-3 or TRBV12-4 with TRBJ2-5, with 7 bases that match TRBD2. J was trimmed by 7 bases and V by 6 bases; bases with no gene match: 17. This CDR3 has 16 residues. CDR3 region: CASSQFAISGGGTQYF. DNA of the CDR3: TGTGCCAGCAGCCAGTTTGCCATCTCGGGGGGTGGGACCCAGTACTTC.

This clonotype was seen only a few times. The CDR3 reads CSARGQGYYEQYF. For the CDR3, the DNA is TGCAGTGCTAGAGGGCAGGGGTACTACGAGCAGTACTTC. This chain links TRBV20-1 with TRBJ2-7; D might be TRBD1 (6 bases). The CDR3 runs 13 residues. CDR1 and CDR2 (germline): DFQATT, SNEGSKA (reference sequence). The ends were cut back, 1 base at V and 3 bases at J, with 10 bases in the middle.